This T cell receptor beta chain derives from a study of blood T cells in healthy people across ages. A second PCR of roughly 7 to 11 cycles used a sample-barcoded 5' primer and a J-beta primer mix. Each CDR3 protein gets one entry after TCRdb re-called the 5' RACE reads with MiXCR. The sample shows 650,000 to 800,000 distinct CDR3 sequences, around 42% of them seen only once. Regarding the study as a whole: Unknown CMV status may confound age-related changes in expanded clones. Strong correlation was found linking TCR beta diversity to naive T cell percentage. Older individuals had lower TCR beta diversity per million T cells (the decline was roughly linear). Because sorting was not performed, PBMCs prevented conclusive naive versus antigen-experienced comparison.

This CDR3 is built from 15 residues. Germline CDR1 is SGHRS and CDR2 is YFSETQ. The trim removed 3 bases at V and 2 bases at J, leaving 6 bases unmatched. Worth noting for this clonotype: What it recognizes is unknown.

Sequenced input: blood. The TCR sequence derives from a man aged 55-75 years in good health. The chain combines TRBV5-1 with TRBJ2-5, with TRBD2 matching over 8 bases. The CDR3: CASSWQVAGQETQYF. CDR3 DNA sequence: TGCGCCAGCAGCTGGCAGGTAGCGGGGCAAGAGACCCAGTACTTC.